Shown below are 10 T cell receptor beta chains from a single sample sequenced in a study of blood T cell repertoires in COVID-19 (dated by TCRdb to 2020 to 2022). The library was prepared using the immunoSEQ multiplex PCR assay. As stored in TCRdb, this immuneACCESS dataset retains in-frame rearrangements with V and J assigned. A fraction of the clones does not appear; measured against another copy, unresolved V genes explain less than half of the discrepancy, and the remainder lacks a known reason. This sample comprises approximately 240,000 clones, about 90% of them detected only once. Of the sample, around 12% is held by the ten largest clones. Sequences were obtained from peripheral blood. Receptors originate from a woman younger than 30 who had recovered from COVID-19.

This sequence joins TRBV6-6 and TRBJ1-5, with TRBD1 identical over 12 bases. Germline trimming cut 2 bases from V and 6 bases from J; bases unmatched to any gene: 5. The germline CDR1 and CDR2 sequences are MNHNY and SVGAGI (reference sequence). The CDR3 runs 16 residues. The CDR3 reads CASSYTGTGGVQPQHF. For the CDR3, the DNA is TGTGCCAGCAGTTACACCGGGACAGGGGGCGTTCAGCCCCAGCATTTT.

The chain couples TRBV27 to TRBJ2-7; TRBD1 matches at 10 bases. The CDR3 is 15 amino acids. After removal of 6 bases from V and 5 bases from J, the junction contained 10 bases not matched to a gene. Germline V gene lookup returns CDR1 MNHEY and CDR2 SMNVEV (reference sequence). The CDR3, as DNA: TGTGCCAGCAGCTCCACGGGACAGGGGTTCCACGAGCAGTACTTC. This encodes CASSSTGQGFHEQYF.

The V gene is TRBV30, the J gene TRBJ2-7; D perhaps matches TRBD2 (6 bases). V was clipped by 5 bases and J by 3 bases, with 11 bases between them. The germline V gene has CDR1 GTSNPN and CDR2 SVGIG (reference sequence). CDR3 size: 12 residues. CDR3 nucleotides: TGTGCCTGGGCGGGACTCAGCTACGAGCAGTACTTC. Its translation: CAWAGLSYEQYF.

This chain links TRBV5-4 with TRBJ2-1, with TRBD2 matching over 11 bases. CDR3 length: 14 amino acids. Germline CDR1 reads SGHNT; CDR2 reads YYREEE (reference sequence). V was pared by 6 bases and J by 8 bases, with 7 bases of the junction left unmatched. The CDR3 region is CASTLAGVTYEQFF. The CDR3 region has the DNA TGTGCCAGCACACTAGCGGGAGTTACCTATGAGCAGTTCTTC. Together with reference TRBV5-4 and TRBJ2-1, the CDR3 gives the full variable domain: ETGVTQSPTHLIKTRGQQVTLRCSSQSGHNTVSWYQQALGQGPQFIFQYYREEENGRGNFPPRFSGLQFPNYSSELNVNALELDDSALYLCASTLAGVTYEQFFGPGTRLTVL.

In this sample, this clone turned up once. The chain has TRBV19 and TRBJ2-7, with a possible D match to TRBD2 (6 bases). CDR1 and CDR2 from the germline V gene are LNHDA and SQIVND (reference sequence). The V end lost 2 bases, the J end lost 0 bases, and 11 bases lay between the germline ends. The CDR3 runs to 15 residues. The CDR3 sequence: CASSITAGPSYEQYF. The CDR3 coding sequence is TGTGCCAGTAGTATAACTGCGGGGCCCTCCTACGAGCAGTACTTC.

The CDR3 nucleotides read TGTGCCACCAGTAGGGGGGGAGGAGGCACTGAAGCTTTCTTT. Its protein product is CATSRGGGGTEAFF. The chain couples TRBV24-1 to TRBJ1-1, with D possibly matching TRBD1 (6 bases). The CDR3 is 14 amino acids. V was trimmed by 6 bases and J by 4 bases, leaving 14 bases between them. Looked up from germline, CDR1 is KGHDR and CDR2 is SFDVKD.

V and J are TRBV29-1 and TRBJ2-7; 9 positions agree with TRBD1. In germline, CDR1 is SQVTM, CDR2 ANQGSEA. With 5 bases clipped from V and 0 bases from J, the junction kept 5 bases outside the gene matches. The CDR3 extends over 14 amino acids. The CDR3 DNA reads TGCAGCGTTTCTGGACAGGGGCCCTCCTACGAGCAGTACTTC. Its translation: CSVSGQGPSYEQYF.

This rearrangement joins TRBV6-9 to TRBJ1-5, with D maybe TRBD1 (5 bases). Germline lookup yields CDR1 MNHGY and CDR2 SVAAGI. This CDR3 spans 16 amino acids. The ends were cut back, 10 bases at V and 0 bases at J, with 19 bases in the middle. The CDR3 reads CANETDRSYSNQPQHF. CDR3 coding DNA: TGTGCCAATGAAACAGACAGATCGTATAGCAATCAGCCCCAGCATTTT.

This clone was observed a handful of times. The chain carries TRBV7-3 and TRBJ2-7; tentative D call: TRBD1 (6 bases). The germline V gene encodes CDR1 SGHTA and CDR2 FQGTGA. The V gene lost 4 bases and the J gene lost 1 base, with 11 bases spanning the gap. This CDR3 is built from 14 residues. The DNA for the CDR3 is TGTGCCAGCAGCTCACAGGGTGGATCCTACGAGCAGTACTTC. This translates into CASSSQGGSYEQYF.

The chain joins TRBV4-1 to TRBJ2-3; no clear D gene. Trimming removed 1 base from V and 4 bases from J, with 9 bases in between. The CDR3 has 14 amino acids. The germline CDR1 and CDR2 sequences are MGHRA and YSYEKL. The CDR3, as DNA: TGCGCCAGCAGCCAAGTCACAAGCGCAGATACGCAGTATTTT. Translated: CASSQVTSADTQYF.